This T cell receptor beta chain was identified in a study of molecular identifiers for immune sequencing clone quantification. The study's findings and limits: For effector cells, clones above 20 RNA copies held over 99% of molecules; for naive cells, under 1%.

Sorted naive CD8 T cells, about 17,000 to 1,000,000, were sequenced from 10%, 30% or 50% RNA. With respect to this clonotype: The antigen is not known.

MiXCR, run by TCRdb on the PCR reads, gives a single entry per CDR3 protein. The sample has 490,000 or so distinct CDR3 sequences, roughly 26% seen once; the top ten hold roughly 0.77%. Sequenced material: naive CD8+ T cells from blood, with Jurkat cell RNA spiked in. Noted subset: FACS-sorted CD8+CD4-CCR7+CD45RA+ naive T cells. The source is a human donor in good health. Some libraries in this study had Jurkat cell RNA spiked in.

This CDR3 reads CASSQDRPGEGEQFF. The CDR3 DNA reads TGCGCCAGCAGCCAAGATAGGCCCGGAGAGGGTGAGCAGTTCTTC. This sequence joins TRBV4-1 and TRBJ2-1; D perhaps matches TRBD2 (5 bases). Germline CDR1 reads MGHRA; CDR2 reads YSYEKL. V lost 0 bases, J lost 9 bases, and 15 bases lay in between. CDR3 length: 15 residues.